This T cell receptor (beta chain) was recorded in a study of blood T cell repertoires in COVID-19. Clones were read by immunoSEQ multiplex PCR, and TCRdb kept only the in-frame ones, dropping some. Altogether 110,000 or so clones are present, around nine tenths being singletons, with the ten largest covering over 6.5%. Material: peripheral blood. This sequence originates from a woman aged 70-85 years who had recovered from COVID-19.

DNA of the CDR3: TGTGCCAGCAGTCCATGGGTAGCCGATACGCAGTATTTT. It translates to CASSPWVADTQYF. The chain uses TRBV6-2 or TRBV6-3 and TRBJ2-3; unclear D gene. CDR3 length equals 13 residues. CDR1 is MNHEY and CDR2 is SVGEGT in the germline V gene. Trimming took 5 bases from V and 6 from J, leaving 12 bases between them.